This T cell receptor beta chain was documented in a study of blood T cells in healthy people across ages. The use of a sample-barcoded 5' primer and a J-beta primer mix characterized a second PCR of about 7 to 12 cycles. A single record per CDR3 protein comes from TCRdb applying MiXCR to the 5' RACE reads. This table holds over 500,000 distinct CDR3 sequences, about 27% found once. V gave up 8 bases and J gave up 9 bases; unmatched junction bases: 11. The CDR3 totals 14 residues. Germline lookup yields CDR1 WSHSY and CDR2 SAAADI. This clonotype was counted only a few times. In addition, the sample was reused for a study of T cells of mothers and their children. That report adds: RNA extracted was entirely used for cDNA synthesis, roughly 1.4 ug per 15 ul.

V usage is TRBV10-2 and J usage is TRBJ2-1; 9 positions agree with TRBD2. This TCR was sampled from a boy younger than 10 in good health. Sample: blood. The CDR3 DNA is TGCGCCAGCGGTATGGCGGGGGGGATTGGTGAGCAGTTCTTC. The encoded protein is CASGMAGGIGEQFF.